This T cell receptor (beta chain) was profiled in a study of blood T cell repertoires in COVID-19 (dated by TCRdb to about 2020). Background for the entire study: The collaborator samples originated in the United States, Italy and Spain and spanned the acute and convalescent phases of COVID-19. The prospective study material was composed of cDNA or gDNA derived from T cells, B-cell-depleted T cells, or PBMCs. Subjects who had been exposed to COVID-19, were actively infected with it, or had recovered from it provided the deeply sampled blood TCRbeta repertoires that made up the dataset. The repertoires were made available in a free public database intended to serve as a resource for research on the immune response to SARS-CoV-2. Samples came from the ongoing ImmuneRACE study (first 160 participants) plus 1,254 subjects from 6 global collaborators. A de-identified subject ID, COVID-19 status, age in years and sex were almost always included in the sample metadata. Where available, HLA class I and class II types were taken from metadata supplied by the sample provider and were not determined by assay-based typing. What the research found in general, with its limitations: Clinical and demographic metadata were provided uncurated, with the amount varying by source and participant.

V is reduced by 2 bases and J by 2 bases, leaving a spacing of 7 bases between them. CDR1 and CDR2, looked up from the germline V gene, are MNHNS and SASEGT. Reading from cysteine to phenylalanine, the CDR3 counts 14 amino acids. Only CDR3 DNA is held: 42 bases, read in frame from base 1. In the prospective study, participants were roughly 18 to 89 years old, resided in about two dozen geographic areas of the United States, and were enrolled through a virtual design. Cohort assignment in the prospective study relied on participant-reported clinical history from a screening survey and a study questionnaire. For ImmuneRACE Cohort 3, a participant was defined as recovered based on two consecutive negative NP/OP PCR tests, clearance by a healthcare professional, or resolution of symptoms. Each participant in the prospective study had whole blood, serum and a nasopharyngeal or oropharyngeal swab collected by mobile phlebotomists. Prospective study participants could optionally give additional blood draws and questionnaires over an approximately two-month period. Blood samples from the prospective study were shipped frozen or at room temperature prior to DNA extraction.

About this clone: Its antigen remains undetermined. No clone much larger than this one lies a single base away; base qualities are absent.

TCRbeta CDR3 regions were amplified from genomic DNA by means of the immunoSEQ Assay, a bias-controlled multiplex PCR. The published analysis was carried out like this. Nucleated cell counts per sample were estimated from amplification of reference gene primers within the assay. Sequence reads were collapsed and filtered to measure the absolute abundance of every unique TCRbeta CDR3 rearrangement. For each sample, productive Simpson clonality was calculated as the square root of Simpson's diversity index over productive rearrangements. The immuneACCESS repertoire file appears here via TCRdb, limited to in-frame rearrangements. These files lack a portion of the clones; in checked studies, under half of the deficit traces to unresolved V genes, and the cause of the others is not known. V and J calls plus clone size are reproduced from that table; the DNA served to infer D and trimming. The sample table lists some 510,000 clones, roughly 90% of them with a count of one. About 1.7% of the sample belongs to the ten largest clones.

The receptor comes from a woman between 40 and 50 years old who had recovered from COVID-19. Material: PBMCs or T cells enriched from blood (not recorded which). Recombination connected TRBV6-1 to TRBJ2-1; the D segment cannot be called with confidence. The nucleotide sequence reads TGTGCCAGCAGTGAATTTAGTACCTACAATGAGCAGTTCTTC. This is translated as CASSEFSTYNEQFF.